The T cell receptor (beta chain) under discussion was sequenced for a study of blood T cell repertoires in COVID-19. Whole-study context: Italy, Spain and the United States were the sources of the convalescent and acute COVID-19 samples. Nucleic acid was either cDNA or gDNA, and it came from T cells, B-cell-depleted T cells, or PBMCs.

Symptom resolution, clearance, or two negative PCRs marked the recovered donors of Cohort 3. Per the study methods: Quantification of nucleated cells was approximated via reference gene primer amplification. Data came from immunoSEQ multiplex PCR; TCRdb stores just in-frame clones and leaves some out. The V and J calls and clone size are taken from that table; D and trimming were inferred from the DNA. The sample includes around 160,000 clones, about four fifths of them seen just once. This sequence was found in a man between 45 and 60 years old who had recovered from COVID-19. What was sequenced was PBMCs or T cells enriched from blood (not recorded which).

The DNA for the CDR3 is TGTGCCAGCAGCCCGGGACAGGCGGGGACTGAAAAACTGTTTTTT. This gives the protein CASSPGQAGTEKLFF. The chain is built from TRBV5-6 and TRBJ1-4, with TRBD1 matching over 8 bases. Per the germline V gene, CDR1 is SGHDT and CDR2 is YYEEEE. This CDR3 contains 15 residues. V lost 4 bases to trimming and J lost 7 bases; unmatched junction nucleotides: 9.